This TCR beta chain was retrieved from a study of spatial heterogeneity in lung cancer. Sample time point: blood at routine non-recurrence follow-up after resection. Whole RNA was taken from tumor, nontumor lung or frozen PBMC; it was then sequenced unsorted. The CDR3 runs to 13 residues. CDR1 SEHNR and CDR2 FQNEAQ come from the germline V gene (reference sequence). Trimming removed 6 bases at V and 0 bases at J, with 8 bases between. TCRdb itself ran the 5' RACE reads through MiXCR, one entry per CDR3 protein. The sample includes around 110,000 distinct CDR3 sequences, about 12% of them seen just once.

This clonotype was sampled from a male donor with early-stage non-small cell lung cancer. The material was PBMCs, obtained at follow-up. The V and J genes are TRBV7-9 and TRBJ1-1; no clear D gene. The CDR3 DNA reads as TGTGCCAGCAGTCAGCCGCTGAACACTGAAGCTTTCTTT. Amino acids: CASSQPLNTEAFF.